This TCR beta chain was obtained from a study of blood T cell repertoires in COVID-19. Enrollees, about 18 to 95 years old, lived in approximately 25 US areas. Recovered participants had two consecutive negative NP/OP PCR tests, healthcare professional clearance, or symptom resolution. V lost 3 bases and J lost 7; bases outside the gene matches: 13. From germline, CDR1 is SEHNR and CDR2 FQNEAQ (reference sequence). This CDR3 has 17 residues. Authors' methods: It was from reference gene primer amplification that nucleated cell counts were estimated. TCRdb's copy holds only in-frame clones and misses some; the assay was immunoSEQ multiplex PCR. The DNA was the basis for D and trimming; V, J and clone size are from that table. The sample lists 300,000 to 450,000 clones; approximately 90% were seen once.

Sequencing was performed on PBMCs or T cells enriched from blood (not recorded which). V gene TRBV7-9 combines with J gene TRBJ2-1; the match to TRBD2 covers 9 bases. This clonotype was obtained from a young man who had recovered from COVID-19. CDR3 region: CASSFQGGLASYNEQFF. The DNA for the CDR3 is TGTGCCAGCAGCTTCCAGGGTGGACTAGCGAGCTATAATGAGCAGTTCTTC.